The entry below gives a single T cell receptor (beta chain) sequence along with its context. The antigen is undetermined. This sample was taken from a study of shared clonotypes between healthy human individuals. Study-level findings and limits: Generally, naive subsets came out with larger estimated richness than memory subsets. Shared clonotypes: roughly 5% naive CD4, about 3.3% naive CD8, 2% to 2.5% memory CD4, 0.4% memory CD8. Clonotypes shared by all four sorted-subset donors had higher generation probabilities than non-shared clonotypes.

Terminally differentiated effector memory CD45RA+ cells were left out of the naive CD8 fraction, which was CD45RO-negative and positively selected for CCR7. Profiling relied on immunoSEQ multiplex PCR, and the TCRdb table lists in-frame clones only, not all of them. The repertoire includes around 650,000 clones, 95% to 97% of them detected once, and 0.11% sits in the top ten. V was trimmed by 6 bases and J by 2 bases, leaving 11 bases between them. Germline loops: CDR1 MNHNY, CDR2 SVGAGI (reference sequence). The CDR3 has 14 amino acids. The specimen sequenced was naive CD8+ T cells sorted from blood. The source of this sequence is a woman in her thirties in good health. The chain has TRBV6-6 and TRBJ2-1; the D is unclear. As DNA, the CDR3 is TGTGCCAGCAGACCACGTGGGACCTACAATGAGCAGTTCTTC. This codes for CASRPRGTYNEQFF.